This T cell receptor (beta chain) was profiled in a study of CD8+CD57+ T cells in acquired aplastic anemia. At the level of the study: The average for DNA from sorted CD4+ and CD8+ cells was roughly 3 ug.

The template for TCR beta VDJ and CDR3 sequence profiling was genomic DNA. Via MiXCR, TCRdb re-called the reads, giving one row per CDR3 protein. The sample carries roughly 150,000 distinct CDR3 sequences, under 55% recorded once. Of note for this clonotype: The antigen remains unidentified.

Patients sequenced had flow cytometry evidence of CD8+CD57+ cell expansion. General study points: Roughly 27 sequences, all CD8+ CDR3, were shared between patients and controls. Statistical testing detected no significant gap in CD8+ Simpson's diversity between patients and controls.

The CDR3 is made up of 13 amino acids. V was clipped by 4 bases and J by 1 base, with 5 bases between them. Per the germline V gene, CDR1 is KGHDR and CDR2 is SFDVKD. The sequenced sample was sorted CD4+, CD8+, or CD8+CD57+ T cells (not recorded which) from PBMCs. V usage is TRBV24-1 and J usage is TRBJ2-3; D ambiguous. This sequence originates from a human donor with aplastic anemia. Here the CDR3 reads CATSESGTDTQYF. CDR3 in DNA: TGTGCCACCAGTGAAAGCGGCACAGATACGCAGTATTTT.